One and the same sample provided the 25 T cell receptor beta chains below, sequenced in a study of CD8 T cells in ankylosing spondylitis (dated by TCRdb to between 2016 and 2019). Library generation was performed with 5' RACE. TCRdb names Illumina HiSeq 2500 as the instrument used. The public reads were run again by TCRdb, first through fastp at Q25 and then through MiXCR, and only productive beta chains were kept. CDR3 protein duplicates are merged, each entry listing the most common genes and DNA. For this sample the table gives 250,000 to 400,000 distinct CDR3 sequences, of which about 9.9% were detected only once. The ten largest clones take up about 10% of the sample. The sequencing sample was made of blood, either unsorted or a sorted T cell fraction (not recorded which). Source of these receptors: a female donor with ankylosing spondylitis or in good health (not recorded which).

This chain joins TRBV7-2 and TRBJ2-5; 8 nucleotides agree with TRBD2. The V gene end was trimmed by 3 bases and the J gene end by 5 bases; junction bases not matched to a gene: 14. There are 17 residues in the CDR3. In germline, CDR1 is SGHTA, CDR2 FQGNSA. CDR3: CASSLTPGAGGFETQYF. Here the CDR3 DNA reads TGTGCCAGCAGCTTGACCCCCGGGGCGGGGGGATTCGAGACCCAGTACTTC. The full variable domain, in which reference TRBV7-2 and TRBJ2-5 provide the parts outside the CDR3, is GAGVSQSPSNKVTEKGKDVELRCDPISGHTALYWYRQSLGQGLEFLIYFQGNSAPDKSGLPSDRFSAERTGGSVSTLTIQRTQQEDSAVYLCASSLTPGAGGFETQYFGPGTRLLVL.

The table lists this clonotype with many counts. The CDR3 is CASSVASGGSTDTQYF. CDR3 DNA sequence: TGTGCCAGCAGCGTTGCTAGCGGGGGGTCCACAGATACGCAGTATTTT. The V and J genes are TRBV9 and TRBJ2-3; 11 nucleotides align to TRBD2. CDR3 length: 16 amino acids. The ends lost 2 bases at V and 2 bases at J; junction bases unmatched: 4. Germline CDR1 is SGDLS and CDR2 is YYNGEE.

This clonotype was counted ten times or more. This chain connects TRBV12-3 or TRBV12-4 to TRBJ2-4, with D uncertain. This CDR3 region has 16 residues. V lost 7 bases and J 1 base, leaving 17 bases between the germline ends. Here the CDR3 reads CASTNDLPGAKNIQYF. CDR3 bases: TGTGCCAGCACCAACGACCTTCCCGGGGCCAAAAACATTCAGTACTTC.

This clonotype was recorded at least ten times. The chain carries TRBV28 and TRBJ2-7; D might be TRBD2 (5 bases). Germline V lookup: CDR1 MDHEN, CDR2 SYDVKM. The CDR3 covers 12 residues. Trimming left V 3 bases short and J 7 bases short, with 10 bases between. This CDR3 reads CASSLRVREQYF. The CDR3 DNA sequence: TGTGCCAGCAGTTTGAGGGTGAGGGAGCAGTACTTC.

This clonotype was seen repeatedly, ten times or more. This chain uses TRBV12-3 or TRBV12-4 with TRBJ1-3; no definite D call. The length of the CDR3 is 14 residues. V lost 7 bases and J 1 base, leaving 11 bases between the germline ends. The CDR3 sequence is CASIRDGSGNTIYF. CDR3 DNA: TGTGCCAGCATTAGAGACGGTTCTGGAAACACCATATATTTT.

This clonotype was observed at least ten times. The J gene is TRBJ2-5, the V gene TRBV20-1; D could derive from TRBD1 or TRBD2 (5 bases each). CDR3 length: 15 residues. Germline CDR1 is DFQATT and CDR2 is SNEGSKA (reference sequence). The V and J ends lost 3 bases and 2 bases respectively, with 16 bases between them. CDR3 loop: CSASSGTTIQETQYF. In DNA, the CDR3 is TGCAGTGCTAGTTCGGGGACCACTATTCAAGAGACCCAGTACTTC.

This clonotype was seen only a few times. The genes are TRBV20-1 and TRBJ1-3; D gene unclear. The length of the CDR3 is 13 residues. CDR1 is DFQATT, CDR2 SNEGSKA, per germline (reference sequence). V lost 1 base to trimming and J lost 8 bases, with 12 bases between them. The CDR3: CSARGPDGDTIYF. The CDR3 nucleotides are TGCAGTGCTAGAGGCCCTGACGGTGACACCATATATTTT.

This clonotype showed up many times. The chain couples TRBV11-2 to TRBJ1-5; the D gene is possibly TRBD1 (6 bases). Germline-derived CDR1 and CDR2 are SGHAT and FQNNGV. The ends were cut back, 6 bases at V and 5 bases at J, with 11 bases in the middle. CDR3 length: 13 residues. CDR3 bases: TGTGCCAGCAGTACAGGGTTGGATCAGCCCCAGCATTTT. Protein sequence: CASSTGLDQPQHF.

The chain combines TRBV20-1 with TRBJ2-1; D unresolved. Trimming took off 5 bases at V and 4 bases at J, with 3 bases between the two ends. The CDR3 has 10 residues. The germline V gene has CDR1 DFQATT and CDR2 SNEGSKA (reference sequence). CDR3 DNA: TGCAGTGCTCCTTACAATGAGCAGTTCTTC. Residues: CSAPYNEQFF.

The sample holds many counts of this clonotype. The V call is TRBV5-1, the J call TRBJ1-4; possible D gene TRBD1, 5 bases. V was trimmed by 3 bases and J by 3 bases, leaving 15 bases between them. CDR1 is SGHRS, CDR2 YFSETQ, per germline. The CDR3 is 16 amino acids. In DNA form, the CDR3 reads TGCGCCAGCAGCTCGCTACTTGGGGGGTCTAATGAAAAACTGTTTTTT. As protein: CASSSLLGGSNEKLFF.

In this sample, this clonotype turned up a few times. J is TRBJ1-5 and V is TRBV29-1; TRBD1 might be the D (5 bases). The CDR3 covers 14 residues. V was pared by 4 bases and J by 6 bases, with 16 bases between. Per the germline V gene, CDR1 is SQVTM and CDR2 is ANQGSEA. As DNA, the CDR3 is TGCAGCGTTGCCGAGGGGAGATTGGGTCAGCCCCAGCATTTT. It is translated as CSVAEGRLGQPQHF.

This clonotype was observed at least ten times. J is TRBJ2-4 and V is TRBV6-1; 7 bases are shared with TRBD1. Germline V CDR1 and CDR2: MNHNS, SASEGT. This CDR3 has 15 amino acids. V dropped 0 bases and J dropped 7; count of bases not matched to a gene: 6. The CDR3 coding sequence is TGTGCCAGCAGTGAAGCCCGTGGCAGGGGGAACATTCAGTACTTC. Translating it yields CASSEARGRGNIQYF.

This clonotype has ten or more counts. The J gene is TRBJ1-1, the V gene TRBV10-3; D unresolved. Trimming cost V 2 bases and J 3 bases, with 4 bases left between them. Per the germline V gene, CDR1 is ENHRY and CDR2 is SYGVKD. The CDR3 has 12 amino acids. The CDR3 nucleotides read TGTGCCATCAGTGAGGGGGACACTGAAGCTTTCTTT. Its translation is CAISEGDTEAFF.

The chain joins TRBV6-5 to TRBJ2-7; a weak D match, TRBD2 (6 bases). Germline values: CDR1 MNHEY, CDR2 SVGAGI. The CDR3 consists of 17 residues. V lost 2 bases and J lost 0, with 17 bases in between. The CDR3 DNA follows: TGTGCCAGCAGTTACAAAGAAACCCGGGACTTCTCCTACGAGCAGTACTTC. It codes for CASSYKETRDFSYEQYF.

The chain employs TRBV7-2 and TRBJ1-1; 8 nucleotides align to TRBD1. The ends lost 0 bases at V and 5 bases at J; junction bases unmatched: 5. The CDR3 has 15 residues. Germline V gene sequence: CDR1 SGHTA, CDR2 FQGNSA. The CDR3 is CASSLASGGVTEAFF. CDR3 DNA: TGTGCCAGCAGCTTAGCCTCAGGGGGCGTGACTGAAGCTTTCTTT.

This clonotype was recorded at least ten times. The chain uses TRBV20-1 and TRBJ2-1; D may be TRBD2 (7 bases). Germline V gene sequence: CDR1 DFQATT, CDR2 SNEGSKA (reference sequence). Between the trimmed V and J ends, which lost 7 bases and 4 bases, there was a span of 17 bases. The CDR3 loop spans 14 amino acids. CDR3 residues: CSVIGRGAYNEQFF. The CDR3 DNA is TGCAGTGTAATAGGGAGGGGGGCTTACAATGAGCAGTTCTTC.

The J gene is TRBJ1-1, the V gene TRBV4-1; 7 bases match TRBD1. The V and J ends lost 2 bases and 11 bases, in that order; junction bases with no gene match: 8. CDR1 is MGHRA and CDR2 is YSYEKL in the germline V gene. The CDR3 totals 13 residues. The CDR3 nucleotides are TGCGCCAGCAGCCAAACAGGGGTTCGGCAGGCTTTCTTT. This encodes CASSQTGVRQAFF.

On this clonotype itself: Germline is not matched at one junction end, which may reflect a read error. The genes are TRBV5-4 and TRBJ1-1; D call uncertain. The CDR3 is 13 residues long. The germline gives CDR1 SGHNT, CDR2 YYREEE (reference sequence). The CDR3 nucleotides are TGTGCCAGCGGCCGCTCCGGGAACCCTGAAGCTTTCTTT. It encodes CASGRSGNPEAFF.

Many counts were recorded for this clonotype. This chain connects TRBV20-1 to TRBJ2-5; TRBD2 aligns across 9 bases. CDR1 and CDR2 from the germline V gene are DFQATT and SNEGSKA (reference sequence). J was trimmed by 5 bases and V by 5 bases; bases with no gene match: 9. The CDR3 length is 14 residues. This CDR3 is CSAVSGSQGETQYF. CDR3 bases: TGCAGTGCTGTTAGCGGGAGTCAGGGTGAGACCCAGTACTTC.

This clonotype was found many times. The chain combines TRBV12-3 or TRBV12-4 with TRBJ2-5; 8 nucleotides agree with TRBD1. This CDR3 has 13 residues. V shed 5 bases, J shed 5 bases, and the junction held 4 bases outside the gene matches. CDR3 sequence reads: CASSPTGAETQYF. In nucleotides, the CDR3 is TGTGCCAGCAGTCCGACAGGGGCCGAGACCCAGTACTTC.

This clonotype occurred many times. The chain carries TRBV20-1 and TRBJ2-1, with D possibly TRBD1 on 7 matching bases. The V and J ends lost 1 base and 1 base respectively, with 14 bases between them. Germline lookup yields CDR1 DFQATT and CDR2 SNEGSKA (reference sequence). There are 16 residues in the CDR3. CDR3: CSARAPQGTSYNEQFF. CDR3 bases: TGCAGTGCTAGAGCTCCACAGGGGACTTCCTACAATGAGCAGTTCTTC.

As for this clonotype: A much larger clonotype is one base distant, so this may be a read error. The chain carries TRBV20-1 and TRBJ1-5, with TRBD1 matching 8 bases. Germline V lookup: CDR1 DFQATT, CDR2 SNEGSKA (reference sequence). The CDR3 contains 16 residues. CDR3 in DNA: TGCAGTGCTAGATCAGCAGGGGGCGCATCGAATCAGCCCCACCATTTT. Translated, it gives CSARSAGGASNQPHHF.

This clonotype was recorded at least ten times. This chain joins TRBV12-3 or TRBV12-4 and TRBJ2-7; D remains unclear. The CDR3 sequence is 11 residues long. V lost 6 bases and J 0 bases, leaving 3 bases between the germline ends. CDR3 in DNA: TGTGCCAGCAGCTTCTCCTACGAGCAGTACTTC. Translating it yields CASSFSYEQYF.

At least ten counts were recorded for this clonotype. The V and J genes are TRBV10-2 and TRBJ2-1, with D possibly matching TRBD1 (6 bases). Germline V CDR1 and CDR2: WSHSY, SAAADI. Trimming cost V 3 bases and J 0 bases, with 15 bases left between them. The length of the CDR3 is 17 residues. In DNA, the CDR3 is TGCGCCAGCAGTGATAACTACAGGGTCATCTCCTACAATGAGCAGTTCTTC. As protein: CASSDNYRVISYNEQFF.

At least ten counts were recorded for this clonotype. The chain uses TRBV29-1 and TRBJ2-5; 7 bases match TRBD2. CDR1 and CDR2 from the germline V gene are SQVTM and ANQGSEA. The CDR3 spans 12 residues. V was clipped by 7 bases and J by 4 bases; unmatched bases: 6. The CDR3 DNA reads as TGCAGCGGGGGAGGGTTCCGAGAGACCCAGTACTTC. Its translation is CSGGGFRETQYF.